One sample yielded the 6 T cell receptor beta chains listed below, sequenced in a study of blood T cell repertoires in COVID-19. Produced via immunoSEQ multiplex PCR; TCRdb's table is partial and in-frame only. The repertoire consists of tens of thousands of clones, with approximately 83% occurring once and the leading ten covering more than 14%. Input material: peripheral blood. These receptors all come from a human donor in a cohort sampled during active COVID-19.

J is TRBJ1-1 and V is TRBV7-3, with D uncertain. In germline, CDR1 is SGHTA, CDR2 FQGTGA. The CDR3 is 14 residues long. V was cut by 5 bases and J by 10 bases, with 20 bases left in between. The CDR3 protein is CASSLHGLMKTAFF. For the CDR3, the DNA is TGTGCCAGCAGCCTTCACGGGTTAATGAAAACAGCTTTCTTT.

The chain employs TRBV7-2 and TRBJ2-7, with 14 bases lining up with TRBD2. Germline V lookup: CDR1 SGHTA, CDR2 FQGNSA. V shed 0 bases and J 6 bases; nucleotides not matched to a gene: 7. The CDR3 is made up of 17 amino acids. CDR3 region: CASSLAPTSGRAGEQYF. The CDR3 nucleotides are TGTGCCAGCAGCTTAGCTCCGACTAGCGGGAGGGCCGGCGAGCAGTACTTC.

The V and J genes are TRBV28 and TRBJ2-7, with 8 bases lining up with TRBD1. CDR1 is MDHEN, CDR2 SYDVKM, per germline. With 7 bases clipped from V and 2 bases from J, the junction kept 4 bases outside the gene matches. The CDR3 has 13 residues. The CDR3 region is CASIKTGAYEQYF. CDR3 coding DNA: TGTGCCAGCATCAAGACAGGGGCCTACGAGCAGTACTTC.

The chain joins TRBV2 to TRBJ2-1, with 10 bases aligning to TRBD1. The V gene end was trimmed by 4 bases and the J gene end by 7 bases; junction bases not matched to a gene: 4. CDR3 length: 14 amino acids. CDR1 and CDR2 from the germline V gene are SNHLY and FYNNEI. DNA for the CDR3: TGTGCCAGCAGTGGGGACAGGGGTAGTAATGAGCAGTTCTTC. Protein sequence: CASSGDRGSNEQFF. The variable domain in full, completed from reference TRBV2 and TRBJ2-1, reads EPEVTQTPSHQVTQMGQEVILRCVPISNHLYFYWYRQILGQKVEFLVSFYNNEISEKSEIFDDQFSVERPDGSNFTLKIRSTKLEDSAMYFCASSGDRGSNEQFFGPGTRLTVL.

The chain employs TRBV10-3 and TRBJ1-2; D is possibly TRBD1 (5 bases). V gave up 0 bases and J gave up 4 bases, with 9 bases separating them. This CDR3 has 14 residues. The germline CDR1 and CDR2 sequences are ENHRY and SYGVKD. In nucleotides, the CDR3 is TGTGCCATCAGTGAGTCGGGGGGGATCTATGGCTACACCTTC. This gives the protein CAISESGGIYGYTF.

This chain uses TRBV15 with TRBJ2-7; TRBD2 matches at 8 bases. In germline, CDR1 is LNHNV, CDR2 YYDKDF (reference sequence). With V trimmed by 6 bases and J by 7 bases, 17 bases remained unmatched. CDR3 length: 16 residues. CDR3 sequence reads: CATSTGPPGGLGEQYF. The CDR3 nucleotides are TGTGCCACCAGTACCGGTCCACCGGGAGGGTTAGGAGAGCAGTACTTC.